Included here is one T cell receptor (beta chain) sequence, with context. Which antigen it targets is not known. The record has no base qualities; no much larger clone is one base away. The sample comes from a study of cytomegalovirus exposure and HLA in healthy donors (dated by TCRdb to 2016 to 2017). As for the study more broadly: An earlier analysis of some 600 of the donors reported 250 to 300 Gb of sequence data and 117 million unique TCR beta sequences obtained from approximately 180 million T cells. In the later analysis, no new phenotypic data were used to find candidate immune exposures; instead, reliance was placed on TCR beta sequences and their occurrence across donors. Among roughly 370 genotyped donors of the cohort, an average of about 240,000 unique TCR beta nucleotide sequences were sequenced per donor, approximately 20% of them non-productive. A separate validation cohort of 100 to 150 different subjects was used in addition to the approximately 670-subject first cohort. HLA typing covered class I and class II loci at four-digit resolution. The aim of the study was to test whether cataloging public T cell receptors could identify signatures of past pathogen exposure. In a later analysis, previously published TCR beta repertoires from 500 to 750 donors were re-analyzed and high-resolution HLA genotyping was added so that TCR occurrence patterns could be studied. A later genetic analysis took genome-wide SNP genotypes for about three fifths of the roughly 700 donors and used that subset as a discovery cohort. An earlier analysis of 587 of the donors used high-throughput TCR beta sequencing to judge whether each TCR beta V gene segment behaved as functional or pseudogenic. An early release that covered approximately 600 HLA-typed donors contained around 300 gigabases of sequencing data and 65 million to 100 million unique TCR sequences. The number of donors typed differed by locus, with 629-630 for A, B, C, DRB1 and DQB1, 522 for DQA1, 600 to 610 for DPA1, and about 450 for DPB1. All discovery cohort repertoires had been generated on a single sequencing platform. The study combined high-throughput TCR immunosequencing, statistical association of individual TCRs with disease status, and machine learning to predict cytomegalovirus infection status. The T cell repertoires of 550 to 850 subjects were profiled by immunosequencing and related to cytomegalovirus serostatus. Alongside the repertoire data, information on donor age, sex, ethnicity and CMV serostatus was compiled. Several DR-DQ haplotypes were treated as single units for association and clustering because of strong linkage in the cohort. Of the 300 to 450 genotyped donors, approximately 83% fell in the genetic ancestry cluster associated with self-reported Caucasian donors. The paper as a whole reports these results and caveats: The classifier was reported to diagnose cytomegalovirus status with high specificity and sensitivity in both the original and validation cohorts. In a later analysis, HLA-associated TCR beta chains were found to be more clonally expanded and to have lower generation probabilities than equally common non-associated chains. Specific HLA alleles were associated with 15,000 to 20,000 TCR beta sequences at a false discovery rate of 0.05 in a later analysis. In a later analysis, TCR association rates were found to vary across HLA loci, with the most associated TCRs seen for DRB1 alleles and the fewest for HLA-C alleles. When HLA alleles, especially DR and DQ, strongly co-occurred, TCR associations were difficult to assign to individual alleles. A group of highly shared sequence variants was considered likely to be a technical artifact of the sequencing pipeline. Because HLA typing was missing for some donors at each locus, association tests included only the typed subset. Because counts were too low, some 17 rarely observed V segments, including chromosome 9 orphons, were left out of the earlier analysis of some 600 of the donors. A further reported finding was that TCR beta sequences accurately predicted the HLA-A and HLA-B alleles for most subjects in the first cohort. While some public TCRs were present in many individuals, most TCR sequences turned up only very rarely across donors. In a later genetic analysis, a missense DCLRE1C variant was associated with V-gene and J-gene trimming of TCR beta chains, and the association was replicated in an independent cohort. An earlier analysis of 587 of the donors showed that most TCR beta V segments appeared in productive rearrangements either about 87% or about 30% of the time, which broadly matched IMGT annotations. For the cohort, immune exposure information was limited to CMV serostatus. Roughly uniform sequencing depth across donors was assumed in presence/absence analyses, although this assumption may not hold. Three of the identified cytomegalovirus-associated TCR beta chains were confirmed in vitro to be specific for cytomegalovirus antigens. In a later analysis, most CMV-associated TCR beta chains were found to appear HLA-restricted, with HLA associations seemingly driven largely by CMV exposure. Some IMGT-functional V segments, including TRBV6-2 and TRBV6-3, could not be told apart with the 87-base-pair reads, so those segments were excluded. According to a later analysis, parvovirus B19, influenza, CMV and Epstein-Barr virus appeared linked to several top co-occurrence clusters. In this cohort, only TCR beta chains were sequenced, and detectable features were limited by the absence of alpha or paired-chain data. Linkage disequilibrium might explain the correlated functional status among segregating V segments, but an unknown experimental factor could not be ruled out. The study gave a list of about 170 TCR beta chains associated with cytomegalovirus. Compared with the roughly 720-donor mean, donors in an Asian-associated ancestry cluster had fewer N-insertions in productive TCRs, according to a later genetic analysis. It was suggested by the authors that the approach could potentially be generalized to other disease states and immunological phenotypes.

The library was produced with the immunoSEQ multiplex PCR assay. The multiplex PCR relied on a mix of 60 forward primers for TCR Vbeta segments and 13 reverse primers for TCR Jbeta segments. The CDR3 region of rearranged TCR beta genes was amplified from genomic DNA with a multiplex PCR assay. On the Illumina HiSeq System, the amplified TCR beta libraries were sequenced as 87-base-pair reads. The source study handled its data this way. In a later analysis, about 80 million unique TCR beta chains were counted across the roughly 610 repertoires, and roughly 11 million of these chains were shared by at least two donors. Raw reads were error-corrected and collapsed into unique sequences by a nearest-neighbor algorithm in which closely related sequences were merged to remove PCR and sequencing errors. V, D and J gene segments were assigned by aligning CDR3 sequences to IMGT reference sequences. For a sequence to be retained, a match of at least six nucleotides was required to both a V gene segment and a J gene segment. Rearrangements were classified as productive when the CDR3 lacked stop codons and remained in frame with V and J, and all other rearrangements were classified as non-productive. CDR3 was defined according to IMGT convention as the region running from the second conserved V-encoded cysteine to the conserved J-encoded phenylalanine. The earlier analysis of some 580 of the donors excluded any sequence lacking an unambiguous match to a single V gene segment. An earlier analysis of 500 to 700 of the donors classified V segments as functional when productive rearrangements were above 56.7% and as segregating when the standard deviation between donors was above 5%. To diagnose cytomegalovirus status from the catalog of TCR beta chain sequences, a statistical classification framework was built. V and J gene assignment, in a later analysis, came from comparing TCR nucleotide sequences with IMGT/GENE-DB human TR gene sequences. In a later analysis, CDR3 sequences and most-parsimonious VDJ recombination scenarios were assigned using the TCRdist pipeline. In a later analysis, every TCR beta chain was defined by the combination of its CDR3 amino acid sequence and its V-gene family, and reads without a unique V-gene family were dropped. A later analysis removed several hundred highly shared, low-generation-probability nucleotide sequences to deal with suspected cross-contamination and a sequencing artifact. For each public chain, a later analysis derived a clonal expansion index from normalized ranks of inferred template counts within each repertoire. In a later analysis, generation probabilities were computed with a VDJ recombination model fitted to out-of-frame rearrangements, and the resulting probabilities were checked against IGoR. In a later analysis, hypergeometric tests were used to score TCR-TCR, TCR-HLA and TCR-CMV co-occurrence, with a repertoire-size bias correction applied to TCR pairs. In a later analysis, false discovery rates were estimated by permuting HLA or CMV assignments 20 times. A later analysis grouped co-occurring TCRs with DBSCAN, adding TCRdist sequence similarity when clustering within HLA-allele-positive subsets. Repertoires with fewer than 30,000 or more than 120,000 public chains were left out of co-occurrence clustering, as were about five repertoires with anomalous nucleotide sharing. The immuneACCESS repertoire file appears here via TCRdb, limited to in-frame rearrangements. These files lack a portion of the clones; in checked studies, under half of the deficit traces to unresolved V genes, and the cause of the others is not known. V, J and clone size derive from that table, while D and trimming were established from the DNA sequence. In this sample the table shows hundreds of thousands of clones, around 89% of which occur a single time. The top ten clonotypes cover approximately 1% of the sample.

After removal of 2 bases from V and 0 bases from J, the junction retains 3 bases not matched to a gene. The germline V gene provides CDR1 SGHTA and CDR2 FQGNSA. The CDR3 measures 15 amino acids from cysteine to phenylalanine. Only the CDR3 DNA is retained, 45 bases long and in frame from the first base. In total, more than 500 healthy bone marrow donors made up the cohort. All cohort members were sampled while nominally healthy, although unrecorded immune exposures were likely present. The donor tested CMV seronegative and was one of the 352 seronegative cohort members. Every donor gave a peripheral blood sample, and the peripheral blood mononuclear cells from that sample were used for TCR beta sequencing. Genomic DNA was extracted from the blood cell samples with the Qiagen DNeasy Blood Extraction Kit.

Specimen: PBMCs. The sequence joins TRBV7-2 to TRBJ1-2, with 7 bases in between that match TRBD1. The TCR originated in a woman in her late teens or twenties in good health and CMV-seronegative. Here is the DNA: TGTGCCAGCAGCTTAAGGGACAGTCCTAACTATGGCTACACCTTC. Its coded protein is CASSLRDSPNYGYTF.